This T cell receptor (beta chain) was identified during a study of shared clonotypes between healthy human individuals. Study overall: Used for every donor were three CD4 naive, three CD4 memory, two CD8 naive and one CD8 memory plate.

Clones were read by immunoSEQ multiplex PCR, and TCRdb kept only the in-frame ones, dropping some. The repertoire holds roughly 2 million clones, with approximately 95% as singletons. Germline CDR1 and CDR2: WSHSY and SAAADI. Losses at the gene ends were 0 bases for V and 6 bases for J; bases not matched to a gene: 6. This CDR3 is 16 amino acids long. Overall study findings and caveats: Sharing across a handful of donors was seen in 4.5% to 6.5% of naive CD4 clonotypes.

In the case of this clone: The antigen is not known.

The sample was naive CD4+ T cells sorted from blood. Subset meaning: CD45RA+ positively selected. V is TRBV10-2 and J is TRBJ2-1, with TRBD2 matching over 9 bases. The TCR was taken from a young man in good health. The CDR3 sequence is CASSESSGSRGNEQFF. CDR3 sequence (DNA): TGCGCCAGCAGTGAGTCTAGCGGGAGTCGTGGCAATGAGCAGTTCTTC.